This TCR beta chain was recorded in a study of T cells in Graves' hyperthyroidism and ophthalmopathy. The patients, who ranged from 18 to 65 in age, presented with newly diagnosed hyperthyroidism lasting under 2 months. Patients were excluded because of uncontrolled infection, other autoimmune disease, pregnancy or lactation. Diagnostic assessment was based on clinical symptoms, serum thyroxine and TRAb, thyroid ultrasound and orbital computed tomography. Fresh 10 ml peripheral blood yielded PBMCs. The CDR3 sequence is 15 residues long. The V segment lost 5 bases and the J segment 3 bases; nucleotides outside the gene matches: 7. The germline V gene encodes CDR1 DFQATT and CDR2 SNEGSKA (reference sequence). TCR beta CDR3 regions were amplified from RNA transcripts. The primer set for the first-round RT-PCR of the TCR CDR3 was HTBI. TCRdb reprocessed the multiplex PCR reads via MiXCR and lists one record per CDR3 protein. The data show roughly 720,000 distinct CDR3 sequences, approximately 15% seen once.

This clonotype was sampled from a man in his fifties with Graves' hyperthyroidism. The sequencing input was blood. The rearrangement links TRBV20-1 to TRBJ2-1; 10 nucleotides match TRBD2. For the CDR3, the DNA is TGCAGTGCTTTCCCTACTAGCGGGGTCTACAATGAGCAGTTCTTC. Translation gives CSAFPTSGVYNEQFF.